This is a list of T cell receptor beta chains from one sample in a study of OX40 agonist ivuxolimab in advanced cancers. The protocol was immunoSEQ multiplex PCR, while the TCRdb copy is restricted to in-frame clones and leaves out a portion. The sample has tens of thousands of clones, roughly 87% seen once. Sequenced here: CD4+ or CD8+ T cells sorted from blood, sampled in a trial of the OX40 agonist ivuxolimab. The receptors were gathered from an adult with an advanced solid tumor such as melanoma, head and neck, liver or kidney cancer. Each CDR3 is given with its conserved first and last residue. D genes are given only for firm matches. Some rows mark clone size as missing; the rest say once, few, many or name a class of expanded clone.

v_call	j_call	d_call	clone_size	cdr3_aa	cdr3_nt
TRBV19	TRBJ1-2	.	.	CASSARANYGYTF	TGTGCCAGTAGTGCCAGGGCGAACTATGGCTACACCTTC
TRBV10-3	TRBJ2-3	.	.	CAISESGPNTQYF	TGTGCCATCAGTGAGTCCGGGCCCAATACGCAGTATTTT
TRBV9	TRBJ2-5	TRBD2	once	CASSARLAGAKETQYF	TGTGCCAGCAGCGCCCGACTAGCGGGGGCCAAAGAGACCCAGTACTTC
TRBV11-3	TRBJ2-2	TRBD1	once	CASSLVRTGGTGELFF	TGTGCCAGCAGCTTAGTCAGGACAGGAGGCACCGGGGAGCTGTTTTTT
TRBV2	TRBJ2-3	.	.	CASSEATASGWADTQYF	TGTGCCAGCAGTGAAGCCACGGCTAGTGGATGGGCAGATACGCAGTATTTT
TRBV5-1	TRBJ1-3	TRBD1	.	CASSLVQGEGNTIYF	TGCGCCAGCAGCTTGGTACAGGGGGAAGGAAACACCATATATTTT
TRBV4-3	TRBJ2-7	TRBD1	.	CASSQLTGVANYEQYF	TGCGCCAGCAGCCAACTGACAGGGGTGGCGAACTACGAGCAGTACTTC
TRBV5-4	TRBJ1-3	.	.	CASSLGGAGSGNTIYF	TGTGCCAGCAGCTTGGGGGGGGCTGGTTCTGGAAACACCATATATTTT
TRBV6-5	TRBJ1-4	.	.	CASSRGAGEKLFF	TGTGCCAGCAGCCGAGGGGCTGGTGAAAAACTGTTTTTT
TRBV28	TRBJ1-6	.	.	CASNRVDNSPLHF	TGTGCCTCCAACAGGGTAGATAATTCACCCCTCCACTTT
TRBV19	TRBJ2-3	.	.	CASATVRNTDTQYF	TGTGCCAGCGCGACAGTCCGTAACACAGATACGCAGTATTTT
TRBV7-8	TRBJ2-7	TRBD1	.	CASSPGIGQAAWYEQYF	TGTGCCAGCAGCCCAGGGATAGGACAGGCCGCGTGGTACGAGCAGTACTTC
TRBV9	TRBJ2-2	.	.	CASSARLETGELFF	TGTGCCAGCAGCGCGAGACTGGAAACCGGGGAGCTGTTTTTT
TRBV5-6	TRBJ1-5	.	.	CASSLSGVGSPQHF	TGTGCCAGCAGCTTGTCGGGGGTAGGTTCGCCCCAGCATTTT
TRBV6-5	TRBJ2-3	.	.	CASKASGHTQYF	TGTGCCAGCAAAGCCTCGGGGCATACGCAGTATTTT
TRBV28	TRBJ2-3	TRBD2	.	CASSLLTSGDTQYF	TGTGCCAGCAGTTTATTGACTAGCGGAGATACGCAGTATTTT
TRBV10-2	TRBJ1-1	.	.	CASSEYGGLNTEAFF	TGCGCCAGCAGTGAGTACGGGGGGCTTAACACTGAAGCTTTCTTT
TRBV18	TRBJ2-5	.	.	CASSPQTHNQETQYF	TGTGCCAGCTCACCACAAACACACAACCAGGAGACCCAGTACTTC
TRBV5-1	TRBJ1-3	.	.	CASSLSSLSVGNTIYF	TGCGCCAGCAGCTTGTCCTCACTGAGCGTTGGAAACACCATATATTTT
TRBV28	TRBJ1-2	.	.	CASTPPQGRGYTF	TGTGCCAGCACCCCACCGCAGGGACGAGGCTACACCTTC
TRBV5-1	TRBJ2-5	TRBD2	.	CASSLRSSGDPGETQYF	TGCGCCAGCAGCTTGAGGTCTAGCGGGGATCCGGGGGAGACCCAGTACTTC
TRBV19	TRBJ1-2	.	.	CASAGAIGYTF	TGTGCCAGTGCAGGGGCTATTGGCTACACCTTC
TRBV11-3	TRBJ2-1	.	.	CASSRREGNEQFF	TGTGCCAGCAGCCGGAGAGAGGGGAATGAGCAGTTCTTC
TRBV18	TRBJ1-5	.	.	CASSPTGRGSNQPQHF	TGTGCCAGCTCACCAACAGGGAGAGGGAGCAATCAGCCCCAGCATTTT
TRBV4-3	TRBJ2-4	.	.	CASSRGGTNIQYF	TGCGCCAGCAGCCGGGGGGGCACAAACATTCAGTACTTC
TRBV5-1	TRBJ1-5	.	.	CASSLGQSVGQPQHF	TGCGCCAGCAGCTTGGGACAGTCGGTCGGTCAGCCCCAGCATTTT
TRBV7-3	TRBJ2-1	.	.	CASSFTGNEQFF	TGTGCCAGCAGCTTCACGGGGAATGAGCAGTTCTTC
TRBV28	TRBJ2-7	.	.	CASSLPGRGATSYEQYF	TGTGCCAGCAGTCTTCCAGGGAGAGGTGCCACCTCCTACGAGCAGTACTTC
TRBV5-1	TRBJ1-4	.	once	CASSLGQGWEKLFF	TGCGCCAGCAGCTTGGGGCAGGGCTGGGAAAAACTGTTTTTT
TRBV7-9	TRBJ1-1	.	.	CASSREQGRSEAFF	TGTGCCAGCAGCAGAGAACAGGGTAGGTCTGAAGCTTTCTTT
TRBV5-4	TRBJ1-2	.	.	CASSSFAIGLAYGYTF	TGTGCCAGCAGCTCATTCGCTATAGGGTTGGCCTATGGCTACACCTTC
TRBV29-1	TRBJ2-5	.	once	CSVEALALKTQYF	TGCAGCGTTGAAGCCCTAGCATTGAAGACCCAGTACTTC
TRBV5-1	TRBJ1-5	.	.	CASSLVPGNQPQHF	TGCGCCAGCAGCTTGGTACCTGGCAATCAGCCCCAGCATTTT
TRBV18	TRBJ2-2	TRBD1	.	CASSRQGAITGELFF	TGTGCCAGCTCGCGACAGGGGGCCATCACCGGGGAGCTGTTTTTT
TRBV15	TRBJ1-1	.	.	CATSRPKGAGAFF	TGTGCCACCAGCAGACCTAAGGGAGCGGGTGCTTTCTTT
TRBV4-1	TRBJ1-1	TRBD1	.	CASASYRDSRGAFF	TGCGCCAGCGCGTCATACCGGGACAGCCGTGGAGCTTTCTTT
TRBV18	TRBJ2-1	TRBD2	once	CASSQLRLAGGPSEQFF	TGTGCCAGCTCACAACTAAGACTAGCGGGAGGGCCGAGTGAGCAGTTCTTC
TRBV6-6	TRBJ1-1	.	few	CASSFLLSGTEAFF	TGTGCCAGCAGTTTCCTCCTTTCGGGGACTGAAGCTTTCTTT
TRBV11-2	TRBJ2-2	.	.	CASSLGKGYTGELFF	TGTGCCAGCAGCTTAGGGAAGGGGTACACCGGGGAGCTGTTTTTT
TRBV12-5	TRBJ2-7	TRBD2	.	CASGQGLAPYEQYF	TGTGCTAGTGGTCAGGGACTAGCCCCCTACGAGCAGTACTTC
TRBV7-2	TRBJ2-1	.	.	CASSLGGRHDEQFF	TGTGCCAGCAGCTTAGGAGGGCGTCACGATGAGCAGTTCTTC
TRBV6-1	TRBJ1-5	.	.	CASSEGQVNNQPQHF	TGTGCCAGCAGTGAGGGGCAGGTTAACAATCAGCCCCAGCATTTT
TRBV5-6	TRBJ1-6	TRBD1	.	CASSDRGLSSYNSPLHF	TGTGCCAGCAGCGACAGGGGGCTAAGCTCCTATAATTCACCCCTCCACTTT
TRBV9	TRBJ2-7	.	once	CASSVRSYEQYF	TGTGCCAGCAGCGTAAGGAGCTACGAGCAGTACTTC
TRBV7-2	TRBJ1-1	TRBD1	.	CASHQQGVTEAFF	TGTGCCAGCCATCAACAGGGGGTTACTGAAGCTTTCTTT
TRBV5-4	TRBJ1-4	.	.	CASSLRASTNEKLFF	TGTGCCAGCAGCTTGCGGGCATCAACTAATGAAAAACTGTTTTTT
TRBV11-3	TRBJ2-1	.	.	CASSLGPDYNEQFF	TGTGCCAGCAGCTTGGGACCAGATTACAATGAGCAGTTCTTC
TRBV5-1	TRBJ1-4	.	.	CASSYNLATNEKLFF	TGCGCCAGCAGCTACAATCTTGCAACTAATGAAAAACTGTTTTTT
TRBV14	TRBJ1-4	.	.	CASSQMNPTNEKLFF	TGTGCCAGCAGCCAAATGAATCCAACTAATGAAAAACTGTTTTTT
TRBV7-2	TRBJ2-5	TRBD1	.	CASSLASGTGQETQYF	TGTGCCAGCAGCTTAGCCTCCGGGACAGGCCAAGAGACCCAGTACTTC
TRBV4-2	TRBJ2-2	.	.	CASSQGSGGWNGELFF	TGTGCCAGCAGCCAAGGTTCGGGGGGCTGGAACGGGGAGCTGTTTTTT
TRBV7-2	TRBJ1-6	TRBD1	.	CASSSQKGPGTAFRSPLHF	TGTGCCAGCAGCTCTCAAAAAGGGCCCGGGACAGCCTTTCGGTCACCCCTCCACTTT
TRBV7-3	TRBJ2-1	TRBD2	.	CASSLTTSAFPENEQFF	TGTGCCAGCAGCTTAACGACTAGCGCCTTCCCTGAGAATGAGCAGTTCTTC
TRBV5-6	TRBJ1-4	.	.	CASSQQGWYEKLFF	TGTGCCAGCAGCCAACAGGGTTGGTATGAAAAACTGTTTTTT
TRBV10-1	TRBJ2-5	.	.	CASSATRTETQYF	TGCGCCAGCAGTGCGACTAGGACGGAGACCCAGTACTTC
TRBV7-9	TRBJ1-3	.	.	CASSLAGSGNTIYF	TGTGCCAGCAGCTTAGCTGGCTCTGGAAACACCATATATTTT
TRBV5-4	TRBJ2-3	.	.	CASNPRGGGSTDTQYF	TGTGCCAGCAACCCGAGGGGGGGAGGAAGCACAGATACGCAGTATTTT